The sequence of this TCR beta chain was determined in a study of blood T cell repertoires in COVID-19. This table comes from immunoSEQ multiplex PCR, and its TCRdb copy is limited to in-frame clones, with some not included. This sample yields 150,000 or so clones, of which roughly 80% are seen a single time; 4% belongs to the top ten. In germline, CDR1 is PRHDT, CDR2 FYEKMQ (reference sequence). V lost 1 base, J lost 5 bases, and 11 bases lay in between. This CDR3 is 14 amino acids long. This chain joins TRBV13 and TRBJ1-1; D remains ambiguous. The TCR sequence derives from a woman in her fifties or sixties with acute or convalescent COVID-19. Sequenced input: peripheral blood. CDR3 sequence: CASSLEWSGTEAFF. CDR3 in DNA: TGTGCCAGCAGCTTAGAATGGTCGGGTACTGAAGCTTTCTTT. Looking up the rest from reference TRBV13 and TRBJ1-1 gives the full variable domain: AAGVIQSPRHLIKEKRETATLKCYPIPRHDTVYWYQQGPGQDPQFLISFYEKMQSDKGSIPDRFSAQQFSDYHSELNMSSLELGDSALYFCASSLEWSGTEAFFGQGTRLTVV.